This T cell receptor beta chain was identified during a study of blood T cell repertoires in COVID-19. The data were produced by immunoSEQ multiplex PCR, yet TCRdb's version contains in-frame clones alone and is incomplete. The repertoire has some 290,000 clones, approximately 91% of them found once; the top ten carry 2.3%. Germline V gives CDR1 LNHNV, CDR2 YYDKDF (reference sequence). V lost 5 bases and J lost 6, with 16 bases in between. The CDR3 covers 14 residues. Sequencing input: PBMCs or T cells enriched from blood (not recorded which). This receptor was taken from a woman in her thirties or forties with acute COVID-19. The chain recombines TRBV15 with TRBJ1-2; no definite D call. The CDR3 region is CATSGSKGRDGYTF. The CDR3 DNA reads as TGTGCCACCAGCGGGAGCAAGGGTAGGGATGGCTACACCTTC.